Presented here are 14 T cell receptor beta chains from one specimen sequenced in a study of cytomegalovirus exposure and HLA in healthy donors. Primers included in the PCR were 60 Vbeta and 13 Jbeta primers. The table came from immunoSEQ multiplex PCR; TCRdb's copy has only in-frame clones and leaves some out. The data contain fewer than 200,000 clones, around 80% of them seen just once; the ten biggest clones take up roughly 2%. Material: PBMCs. Receptor source: a woman younger than 45 in good health and CMV-seronegative.

This chain joins TRBV7-8 and TRBJ2-5, with 11 bases aligning to TRBD2. CDR1 is SGHVS and CDR2 is FQNEAQ in the germline V gene. The length of the CDR3 is 16 residues. After removal of 4 bases from V and 5 bases from J, the junction contained 9 bases not matched to a gene. CDR3 nucleotide sequence: TGTGCCAGCAGCTCGGCCCTAGCGGGGGGCATGGAGACCCAGTACTTC. The encoded protein is CASSSALAGGMETQYF.

V is TRBV4-1 and J is TRBJ2-7; D might be TRBD1 (6 bases). The CDR3 sequence is 16 residues long. Trimming removed 4 bases at V and 0 bases at J, with 16 bases between. Germline assignment: CDR1 MGHRA and CDR2 YSYEKL. The CDR3 nucleotides read TGCGCCAGCAGCCCCGCTGACAGGACAAGCTCCTACGAGCAGTACTTC. Its protein product is CASSPADRTSSYEQYF.

This chain uses TRBV15 with TRBJ2-4; TRBD1 matches at 8 bases. There are 17 residues in the CDR3. The V gene's germline CDR1 is LNHNV and CDR2 YYDKDF (reference sequence). V lost 2 bases to trimming and J lost 3 bases; unmatched junction nucleotides: 9. CDR3: CATSRNDRGLGKNIQYF. The CDR3 nucleotides are TGTGCCACCAGCAGAAACGACAGGGGTTTGGGCAAAAACATTCAGTACTTC.

V is TRBV18 and J is TRBJ2-1; 7 bases match TRBD1. V was pared by 5 bases and J by 3 bases, with 4 bases of the junction left unmatched. From germline, CDR1 is KGHSH and CDR2 LQKENI. The CDR3 is 14 amino acids. In DNA, the CDR3 is TGTGCCAGCTCAGGGGGACAGCGCTACAATGAGCAGTTCTTC. Translated: CASSGGQRYNEQFF.

The rearrangement links TRBV7-9 to TRBJ2-2; 11 bases are shared with TRBD1. This CDR3 spans 15 amino acids. J lost 8 bases, V lost 6 bases, and 8 bases had no gene match. Germline CDR1 and CDR2: SEHNR and FQNEAQ (reference sequence). The CDR3 reads CASSRRTGGIGELFF. As DNA, the CDR3 is TGTGCCAGCAGTAGGAGGACAGGGGGCATAGGGGAGCTGTTTTTT.

This chain joins TRBV27 and TRBJ2-7; the match to TRBD1 covers 8 bases. Unmatched junction bases numbered 4, after V lost 5 bases and J lost 1 base. The CDR3 runs 14 residues. Per the germline V gene, CDR1 is MNHEY and CDR2 is SMNVEV (reference sequence). The CDR3 region is CASSARQGSYEQYF. The CDR3 nucleotides are TGTGCCAGCAGTGCGCGACAGGGGTCCTACGAGCAGTACTTC.

The chain combines TRBV28 with TRBJ1-4; D remains unclear. Germline-derived CDR1 and CDR2 are MDHEN and SYDVKM. The CDR3 length is 15 residues. Trimming pared 7 bases from V and 0 bases from J, leaving 12 bases between. The DNA of the CDR3 is TGTGCCAGCAAACCCGGCGGCGCAACTAATGAAAAACTGTTTTTT. This translates into CASKPGGATNEKLFF.

The CDR3 loop reads CASSPSSGANVLTF. For the CDR3, the DNA is TGTGCCAGCTCACCGAGCTCTGGGGCCAACGTCCTGACTTTC. V and J are TRBV18 and TRBJ2-6; D remains unclear. The germline V and J ends were trimmed by 3 bases and 0 bases, with 3 bases remaining between them. Germline lookup yields CDR1 KGHSH and CDR2 LQKENI. The CDR3 consists of 14 residues.

This clone was observed once. The chain uses TRBV5-6 and TRBJ1-1; no clear D. Germline-derived CDR1 and CDR2 are SGHDT and YYEEEE. The CDR3 is made up of 14 amino acids. Trimming left V 2 bases short and J 4 bases short, with 12 bases between. The CDR3 here is CASSFGGHSTEAFF. The CDR3 DNA is TGTGCCAGCAGCTTTGGAGGGCATAGCACTGAAGCTTTCTTT.

The chain is built from TRBV27 and TRBJ1-2, with 7 bases fitting TRBD1. After removal of 5 bases from V and 4 bases from J, the junction contained 7 bases not matched to a gene. The CDR3 contains 14 residues. Per the germline V gene, CDR1 is MNHEY and CDR2 is SMNVEV (reference sequence). CDR3 sequence (DNA): TGTGCCAGCAGTAAAGGACAGGCGACCTATGGCTACACCTTC. As protein: CASSKGQATYGYTF.

This chain links TRBV7-9 with TRBJ2-7; no clear D gene. Germline-derived CDR1 and CDR2 are SEHNR and FQNEAQ (reference sequence). V lost 2 bases and J 6 bases, leaving 8 bases between the germline ends. The CDR3 length is 12 residues. The CDR3 bases are TGTGCCAGCAGCTTATACTGGGCCGAGCAGTACTTC. Amino acids: CASSLYWAEQYF.

The V and J genes are TRBV15 and TRBJ1-3, with 7 bases fitting TRBD1. Losses at the gene ends were 3 bases for V and 0 bases for J; bases not matched to a gene: 11. The CDR3 runs to 18 residues. CDR1 and CDR2 from the germline V gene are LNHNV and YYDKDF (reference sequence). The CDR3 protein is CATSRRRGQTTSGNTIYF. CDR3 nucleotides: TGTGCCACCAGCAGGAGGAGGGGACAGACAACCTCTGGAAACACCATATATTTT.

This chain joins TRBV25-1 and TRBJ1-1; tentatively, D is TRBD1 (5 bases). The V end lost 3 bases, the J end lost 3 bases, and 11 bases lay between the germline ends. The CDR3 has 14 residues. CDR1 is MGHDK, CDR2 SYGVNS, per germline. CDR3 region: CASSDRGWDTEAFF. The DNA of the CDR3 is TGTGCCAGCAGTGACCGGGGGTGGGACACTGAAGCTTTCTTT.

The chain links TRBV18 to TRBJ2-2; TRBD2 is a possible D gene (5 bases). CDR3 length: 17 residues. Germline assignment: CDR1 KGHSH and CDR2 LQKENI. V lost 0 bases, J lost 3 bases, and 14 bases lay in between. CDR3 protein: CASSPPEAKSYTGELFF. The CDR3 DNA is TGTGCCAGCTCACCACCGGAGGCCAAAAGTTACACCGGGGAGCTGTTTTTT. Combining the CDR3 with reference TRBV18 and TRBJ2-2 gives the whole variable domain NAGVMQNPRHLVRRRGQEARLRCSPMKGHSHVYWYRQLPEEGLKFMVYLQKENIIDESGMPKERFSAEFPKEGPSILRIQQVVRGDSAAYFCASSPPEAKSYTGELFFGEGSRLTVL.